What follows is one T cell receptor (beta chain) and its context. What antigen it recognizes has not been identified. Base qualities are not recorded, but no much larger clone differs from it by a single base. The CDR3 spans 14 residues, from the cysteine through the phenylalanine. The entry retains the CDR3 DNA only, 42 bases that are in frame from base 1. V is cut by 1 base and J by 9 bases, and the space between the germline ends is 15 bases. CDR1 LNHDA and CDR2 SQIVND are derived from the germline V gene (reference sequence). The CDR3 regions of human TCRbeta chains were subjected to immunosequencing. In the authors' own workflow: TCRs in the repertoires were matched against a reference library of SARS-CoV-2-specific TCRs that had been generated with the MIRA antigen-specificity platform. Breadth was defined as the fraction of unique TCRs that were SARS-CoV-2-associated, and depth was defined as the fraction of total T cells that were SARS-CoV-2-associated. Using the MIRA data, each spike-specific TCR was mapped to the spike region that the TCR reacts to and placed in a CD4 or CD8 class. Log10-transformed breadth and depth values were compared by one-way ANOVA with Sidak's multiple comparisons tests. TCRdb re-hosts the immuneACCESS table, in-frame sequences only. Its copies lack some clones; in the studies checked, an unresolved V gene accounts for under half of them, and the cause for the rest is not known. V, J and clone size reflect that table, while D and trimming were determined from the DNA. This sample lists 200,000 or so clones; 70% to 90% were detected once. The top ten clones comprise approximately 7.7% of the sample.

The data belong to a study of T cell responses to AZD1222 COVID-19 vaccine (dated by TCRdb to the early 2020s). Broadly, across the study: Because spike-specific TCR depth and breadth did not differ between the two schedules, AZD1222 recipients who got a second dose at roughly 4 weeks were pooled with those who got a second dose at roughly 12 weeks. TCR sequencing covered more than 230 trial participants: about 210 given two doses of AZD1222 and around 25 given two doses of MenACWY control vaccine. Trial participants were enrolled by age into subgroups of 18-55, 56-69 and 70-plus years, and roughly 150, 30 and 60 TCR-sequenced participants, respectively, were included in these subgroups. Study-wide findings and limitations: Most participants were white British and females outnumbered males, and the authors suggested that clonal diversity may have been underestimated. The 56-69-year group was small, and its depth increase did not reach significance, likely because of low power. Nearly half of unique spike-specific TCRs reportedly recognized epitopes outside regions mutated in the B.1.351 and B.1.1.7 variants. Only a handful of AZD1222 recipients were SARS-CoV-2 seropositive at baseline, limiting conclusions about previously exposed vaccinees. Spike-specific TCR breadth and depth rose significantly after two AZD1222 doses compared with day 0 and with MenACWY recipients. No day 14 peak-response samples were available, so repertoires were characterized only after the peak T cell response. The vaccine-associated CD4 TCRs covered the entire spike protein, and the dominant responses fell in regions 160-218 and 743-854.

The sample's time point label, in plain terms: baseline before first vaccination. The vaccinee samples were drawn from two UK trials, COV001 and COV002, one of which was a single-blind randomized controlled phase 2/3 trial testing AZD1222 (ChAdOx1 nCoV-19) in healthy adults. For TCRbeta chain sequencing, PBMC samples were collected from trial participants at day 0 and at day 28 after the second dose. The sequenced sample was peripheral blood, obtained on day 0 of AZD1222 vaccination. This sequence originates from an adult in good health. The receptor chain draws on TRBV19 and TRBJ2-5; the D gene assignment is perhaps TRBD1 or TRBD2, with each matching 6 bases. The CDR3 region reads CASSIAGAPRAQYF. The sequence in DNA is TGTGCCAGTAGTATAGCGGGGGCCCCCAGGGCCCAGTACTTC.